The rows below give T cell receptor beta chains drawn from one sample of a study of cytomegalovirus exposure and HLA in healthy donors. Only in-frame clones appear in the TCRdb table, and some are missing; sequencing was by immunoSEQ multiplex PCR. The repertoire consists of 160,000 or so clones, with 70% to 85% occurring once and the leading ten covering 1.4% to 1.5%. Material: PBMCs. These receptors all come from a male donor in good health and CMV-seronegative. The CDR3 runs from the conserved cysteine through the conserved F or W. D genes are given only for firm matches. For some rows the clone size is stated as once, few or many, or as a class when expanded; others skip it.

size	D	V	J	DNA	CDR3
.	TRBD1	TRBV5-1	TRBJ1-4	TGCGCCAGCAGCTTTCAGGGGGCTCCTAATGAAAAACTGTTTTTT	CASSFQGAPNEKLFF
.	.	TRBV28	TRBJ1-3	TGTGCCAGCAGTCCCCGACCATGGAGGGGTGGTGGAAACACCATATATTTT	CASSPRPWRGGGNTIYF
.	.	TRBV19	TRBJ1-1	TGTGCCAGTAGACAGCAGGGGAGAATGAACACTGAAGCTTTCTTT	CASRQQGRMNTEAFF
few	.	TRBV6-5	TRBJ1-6	TGTGCCAGCAGTTACTCCGCCAGGGCCAATTCACCCCTCCACTTT	CASSYSARANSPLHF
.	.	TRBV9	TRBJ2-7	TGTGCCAGCAGCGCCGACTCGCCCAGCTCCTACGAGCAGTACTTC	CASSADSPSSYEQYF
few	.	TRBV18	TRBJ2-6	TGTGCCAGCTCACCGGGGAGCACCGGGGCCAACGTCCTGACTTTC	CASSPGSTGANVLTF
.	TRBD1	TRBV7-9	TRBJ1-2	TGTGCCAGCAGCCGAGGGGGCAACTATGGCTACACCTTC	CASSRGGNYGYTF
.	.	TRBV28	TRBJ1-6	TGTGCCAGCAGTTTAACAGGGAACAATTCACCCCTCCACTTT	CASSLTGNNSPLHF
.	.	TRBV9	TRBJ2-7	TGTGCCAGCAGCGAGTCGGGGGTTCTGGGGGAGCAGTACTTC	CASSESGVLGEQYF
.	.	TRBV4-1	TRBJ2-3	TGCGCCAGCAGCCAACTCCCAGGACTCAGCACAGATACGCAGTATTTT	CASSQLPGLSTDTQYF
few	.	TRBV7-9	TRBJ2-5	TGTGCCAGCAGCTCCCAGGGGTTCCAAGAGACCCAGTACTTC	CASSSQGFQETQYF
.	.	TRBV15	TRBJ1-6	TGTGCCACCAGCAGGGGAGGAGATTCACCCCTCCACTTT	CATSRGGDSPLHF
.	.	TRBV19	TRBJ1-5	TGTGCCAGTAGTCCAACCCCGGACAGTATCAATCAGCCCCAGCATTTT	CASSPTPDSINQPQHF
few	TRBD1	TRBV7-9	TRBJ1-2	TGTGCCAGCAGCTTAGGGGGACAGGGGGCGGTGTATGGCTACACCTTC	CASSLGGQGAVYGYTF
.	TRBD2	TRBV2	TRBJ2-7	TGTGCCAGCAGTGGGGGACTAGCGGGACTCTCCTACGAGCAGTACTTC	CASSGGLAGLSYEQYF
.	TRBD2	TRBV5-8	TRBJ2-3	TGTGCCAGCAGCTTGGGGACTAGCGGGATTCAGAGCACAGATACGCAGTATTTT	CASSLGTSGIQSTDTQYF
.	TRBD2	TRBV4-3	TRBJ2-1	TGCGCCAGCAGCCAAACCGGGACTAGCACCGTGAGCTCCTACAATGAGCAGTTCTTC	CASSQTGTSTVSSYNEQFF
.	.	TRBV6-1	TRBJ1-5	TGTGCCAGCAGTGAAACCGACAGGTCGCGCAATCAGCCCCAGCATTTT	CASSETDRSRNQPQHF
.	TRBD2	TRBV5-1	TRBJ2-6	TGCGCCAGCAGCTTGGAGGCTAGCGGGTCCTCTGGGGCCAACGTCCTGACTTTC	CASSLEASGSSGANVLTF
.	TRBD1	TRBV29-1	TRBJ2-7	TGCAATTGCCGGGACAGGGGAAAACCCTCCTACGAGCAGTACTTC	CNCRDRGKPSYEQYF
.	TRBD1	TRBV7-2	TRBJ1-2	TGTGCCAGCAGCGCCCGGACAGGGTCTTATGGCTACACCTTC	CASSARTGSYGYTF
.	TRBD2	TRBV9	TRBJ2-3	TGTGCCAGCAGCCCCGGGACTAGCGGCTTCACAGATACGCAGTATTTT	CASSPGTSGFTDTQYF
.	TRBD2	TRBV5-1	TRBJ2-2	TGCGCCAGCAGCGAGACCGGGACTAGCGTCACCGGGGAGCTGTTTTTT	CASSETGTSVTGELFF
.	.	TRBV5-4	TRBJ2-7	TGTGCCAGCAGCTTTGATCCCGGCGAGCAGTACTTC	CASSFDPGEQYF
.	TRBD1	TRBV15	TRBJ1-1	TGTGCCACTAGCAGACCCACAGGGGCGGGGGCTTTCTTT	CATSRPTGAGAFF
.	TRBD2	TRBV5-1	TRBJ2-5	TGCGCCAGCAGCTCGATTATAACTAGCGGGAGTGGGCAAGAGACCCAGTACTTC	CASSSIITSGSGQETQYF
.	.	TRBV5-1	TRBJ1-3	TGCGCCAGCAGCTTGGGAGGACAGATCTTGGACACCATATATTTT	CASSLGGQILDTIYF
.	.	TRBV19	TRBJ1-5	TGTGCCTCCAGGCAAACAGGGTTGTTTCAGCCCCAGCATTTT	CASRQTGLFQPQHF
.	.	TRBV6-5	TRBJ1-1	TGTGCCAGCCAGGAGAACACTGAAGCTTTCTTT	CASQENTEAFF
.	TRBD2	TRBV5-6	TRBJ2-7	TGTGCCAGCACTCGAGCGGGAGTAGCAGGTAACGAGCAGTACTTC	CASTRAGVAGNEQYF
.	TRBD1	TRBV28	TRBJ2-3	TGTGCCAGCAGTTTCCAAACAGGGGGCACAGATACGCAGTATTTT	CASSFQTGGTDTQYF
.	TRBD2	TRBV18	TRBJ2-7	TGTGCCAGCTCATTAGGACTAGCGGGAACCTACGAGCAGTACTTC	CASSLGLAGTYEQYF
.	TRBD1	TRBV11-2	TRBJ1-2	TGTGCCAGCAGCTTAATGGGGACAGCTAAATATAACTATGGCTACACCTTC	CASSLMGTAKYNYGYTF
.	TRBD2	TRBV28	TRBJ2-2	TGTGCCAGCAGTTCTAGCGGGAGTGGCACGAACACCGGGGAGCTGTTTTTT	CASSSSGSGTNTGELFF
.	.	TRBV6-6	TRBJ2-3	TGTGCCAGCATCGGCGGTGGAAGCACAGATACGCAGTATTTT	CASIGGGSTDTQYF
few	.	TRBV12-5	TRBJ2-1	TGTGCTGGGAGAGACAGGAGCTCCTACAATGAGCAGTTCTTC	CAGRDRSSYNEQFF
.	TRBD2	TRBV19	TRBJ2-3	TGTGCCAGTAGTGAGAGGGGGACTAGCTTCACAGATACGCAGTATTTT	CASSERGTSFTDTQYF
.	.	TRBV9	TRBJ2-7	TGTGCCAGCAGCGGATTAAGGGACTTCGGCGAATCCGAGCAGTACTTC	CASSGLRDFGESEQYF
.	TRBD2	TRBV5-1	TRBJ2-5	TGCGCCAGCAGCTTGGGGGGGAGGGCCGATGAGACCCAGTACTTC	CASSLGGRADETQYF
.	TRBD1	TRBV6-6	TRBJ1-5	TGTGCCAGCAGTTTGGGACAGGGGATGGGGCAGCCCCAGCATTTT	CASSLGQGMGQPQHF
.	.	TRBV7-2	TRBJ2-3	TGTGCCAGCAGCTTTTACACAGATACGCAGTATTTT	CASSFYTDTQYF
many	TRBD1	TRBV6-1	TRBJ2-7	TGTGCCAGCAGGAACAGACAGGGTTCCTACGAGCAGTACTTC	CASRNRQGSYEQYF
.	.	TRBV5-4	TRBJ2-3	TGTGCCAGCAGCGAAGGGGCAGATACGCAGTATTTT	CASSEGADTQYF
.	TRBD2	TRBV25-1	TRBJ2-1	TGTGCCAGCAGTGACTGGACTAGCGAGGACAATGAGCAGTTCTTC	CASSDWTSEDNEQFF
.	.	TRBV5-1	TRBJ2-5	TGCGCCAGCAGCTTGGAGCCCACGTACCAAGAGACCCAGTACTTC	CASSLEPTYQETQYF
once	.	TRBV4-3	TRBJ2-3	TGCGCCAGCAGCCAAGTAGCGGGCACAGATACGCAGTATTTT	CASSQVAGTDTQYF
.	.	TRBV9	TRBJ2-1	TGTGCCAGCAGCGCGGATCCCCGGGACTCTCACAATGAGCAGTTCTTC	CASSADPRDSHNEQFF
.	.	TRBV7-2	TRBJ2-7	TGTGCCAGCAGCCGTTTTTACGAGCAGTACTTC	CASSRFYEQYF
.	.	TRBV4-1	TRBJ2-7	TGCGCCAGCTCCCCCCAAGACGGGGTCGCCACCTACGAGCAGTACTTC	CASSPQDGVATYEQYF
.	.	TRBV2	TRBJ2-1	TGTGCCAGCAGTCCGGACATCAATGAGCAGTTCTTC	CASSPDINEQFF
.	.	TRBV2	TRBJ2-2	TGTGCCAGCAGCCCGGGGAGAAACACCGGGGAGCTGTTTTTT	CASSPGRNTGELFF
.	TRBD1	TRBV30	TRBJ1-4	TGTGCCTGGAGTGATACCGGGACAGCCTATGAAAAACTGTTTTTT	CAWSDTGTAYEKLFF
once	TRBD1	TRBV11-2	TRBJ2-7	TGTGCCAGCAGCTTAGATGTCATCGGGACAGGTACCTACGAGCAGTACTTC	CASSLDVIGTGTYEQYF
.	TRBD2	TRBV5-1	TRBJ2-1	TGCGCCAGCAGCTTGATAGCGGGAGCCCCCTATGGAGAGCAGTTCTTC	CASSLIAGAPYGEQFF
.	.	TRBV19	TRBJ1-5	TGTGCCAGTAGTGGCGGTTCCCAGCCCCAGCATTTT	CASSGGSQPQHF
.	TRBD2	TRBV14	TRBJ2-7	TGTGCCAGCAGCCCGAGACTAGCGGGGGCCGGGGGCGAGCAGTACTTC	CASSPRLAGAGGEQYF
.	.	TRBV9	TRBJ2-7	TGTGCCAGCAGCGTAGACGCTAGTCCGTCCTACGAGCAGTACTTC	CASSVDASPSYEQYF